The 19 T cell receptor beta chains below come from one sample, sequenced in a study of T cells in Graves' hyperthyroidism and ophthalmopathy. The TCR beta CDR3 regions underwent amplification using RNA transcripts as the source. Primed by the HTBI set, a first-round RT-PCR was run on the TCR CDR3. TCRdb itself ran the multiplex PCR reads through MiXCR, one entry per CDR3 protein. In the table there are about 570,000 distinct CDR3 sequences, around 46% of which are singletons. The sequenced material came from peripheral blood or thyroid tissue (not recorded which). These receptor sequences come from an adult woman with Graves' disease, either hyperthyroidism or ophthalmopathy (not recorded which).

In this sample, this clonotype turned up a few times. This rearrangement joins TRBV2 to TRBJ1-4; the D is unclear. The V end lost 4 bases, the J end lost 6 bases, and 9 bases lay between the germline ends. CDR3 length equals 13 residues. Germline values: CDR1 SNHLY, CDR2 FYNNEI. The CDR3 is CASSAGLYEKLFF. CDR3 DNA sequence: TGTGCCAGCAGTGCCGGCCTCTATGAAAAACTGTTTTTT.

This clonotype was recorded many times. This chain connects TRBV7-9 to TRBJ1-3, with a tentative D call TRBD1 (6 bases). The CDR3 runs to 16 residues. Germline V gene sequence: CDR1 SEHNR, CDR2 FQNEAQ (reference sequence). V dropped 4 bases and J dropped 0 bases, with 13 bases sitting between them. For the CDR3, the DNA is TGTGCCAGCAGCTCATACACAGGGCCCTCTGGAAACACCATATATTTT. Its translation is CASSSYTGPSGNTIYF.

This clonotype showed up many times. The CDR3 DNA is TGCGCCAGCAGCCAAGTTGGAGAGGGGTTCTACGAGCAGTACTTC. Its translation: CASSQVGEGFYEQYF. The chain employs TRBV4-1 and TRBJ2-7; D may correspond to TRBD1 or TRBD2 (5 bases each). This CDR3 is built from 15 residues. Germline CDR1 reads MGHRA; CDR2 reads YSYEKL. V lost 1 base, J lost 3 bases, and 13 bases lay in between.

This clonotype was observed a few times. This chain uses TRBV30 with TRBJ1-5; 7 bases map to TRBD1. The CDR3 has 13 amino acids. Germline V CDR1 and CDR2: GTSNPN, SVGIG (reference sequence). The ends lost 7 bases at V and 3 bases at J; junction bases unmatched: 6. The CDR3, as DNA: TGTGCCTTGAAAACAGGGGCCAATCAGCCCCAGCATTTT. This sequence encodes CALKTGANQPQHF.

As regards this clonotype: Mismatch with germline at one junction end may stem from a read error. CDR3 residues: CASTNTGSTAEAF. The CDR3 DNA is TGCGCCAGCACCAACACGGGGAGCACCGCTGAAGCTTTC. V is TRBV5-1 and J is TRBJ2-6; D is perhaps TRBD2 (5 bases). The CDR3 consists of 13 residues. Germline V CDR1 and CDR2: SGHRS, YFSETQ. The variable domain in full, with the rest retrieved from reference TRBV5-1 and TRBJ2-6, is KAGVTQTPRYLIKTRGQQVTLSCSPISGHRSVSWYQQTPGQGLQFLFEYFSETQRNKGNFPGRFSGRQFSNSRSEMNVSTLELGDSALYLCASTNTGSTAEAFGAGSRLTVL.

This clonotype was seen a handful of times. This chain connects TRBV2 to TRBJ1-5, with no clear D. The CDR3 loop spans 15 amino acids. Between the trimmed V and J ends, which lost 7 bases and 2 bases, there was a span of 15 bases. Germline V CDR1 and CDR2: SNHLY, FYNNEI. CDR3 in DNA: TGTGCCAGCACCCGTCGGATGTATGGCAATCAGCCCCAGCATTTT. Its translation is CASTRRMYGNQPQHF.

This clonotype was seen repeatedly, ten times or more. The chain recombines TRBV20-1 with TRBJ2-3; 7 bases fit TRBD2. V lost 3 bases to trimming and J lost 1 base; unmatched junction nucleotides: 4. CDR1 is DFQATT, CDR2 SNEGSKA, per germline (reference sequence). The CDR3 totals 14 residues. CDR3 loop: CSASMAGGTDTQYF. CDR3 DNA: TGCAGTGCTAGTATGGCGGGAGGCACAGATACGCAGTATTTT.

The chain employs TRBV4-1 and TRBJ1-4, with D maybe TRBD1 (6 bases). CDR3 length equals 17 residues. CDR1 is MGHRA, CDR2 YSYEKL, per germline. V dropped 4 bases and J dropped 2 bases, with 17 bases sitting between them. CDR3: CASSRWDTRRTNEKLFF. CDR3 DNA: TGCGCCAGCAGCCGATGGGACACCCGAAGGACTAATGAAAAACTGTTTTTT.

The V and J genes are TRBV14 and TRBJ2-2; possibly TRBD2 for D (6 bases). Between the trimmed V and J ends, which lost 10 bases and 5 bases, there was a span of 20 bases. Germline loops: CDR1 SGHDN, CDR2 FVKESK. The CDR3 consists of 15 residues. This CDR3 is CAIVRSGGGTGELFF. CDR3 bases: TGTGCCATTGTACGTTCGGGCGGAGGGACCGGGGAGCTGTTTTTT.

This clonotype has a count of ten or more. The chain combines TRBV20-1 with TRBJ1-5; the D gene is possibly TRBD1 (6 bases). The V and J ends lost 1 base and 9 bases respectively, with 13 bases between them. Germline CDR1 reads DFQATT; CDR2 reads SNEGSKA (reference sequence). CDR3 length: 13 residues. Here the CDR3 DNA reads TGCAGTGCTAGAGCCCGCAGGGGTTTGCCCCAGCATTTT. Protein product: CSARARRGLPQHF.

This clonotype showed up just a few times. The CDR3 sequence: CASSLNFGGTEKLFF. CDR3 sequence (DNA): TGTGCCAGCAGCTTAAATTTTGGGGGTACCGAAAAACTGTTTTTT. This chain joins TRBV7-3 and TRBJ1-4; D possibly corresponds to TRBD1 (5 bases). The CDR3 extends over 15 amino acids. Per germline, CDR1 SGHTA and CDR2 FQGTGA. V lost 1 base to trimming and J lost 8 bases, with 14 bases between them.

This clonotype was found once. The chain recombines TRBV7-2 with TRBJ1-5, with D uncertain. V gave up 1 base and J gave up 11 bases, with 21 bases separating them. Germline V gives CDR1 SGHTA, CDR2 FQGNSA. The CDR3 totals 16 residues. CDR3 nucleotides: TGTGCCAGCAGCTTAGGGCGGACTAGCGGGAGAGAGACCCAGCATTTT. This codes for CASSLGRTSGRETQHF.

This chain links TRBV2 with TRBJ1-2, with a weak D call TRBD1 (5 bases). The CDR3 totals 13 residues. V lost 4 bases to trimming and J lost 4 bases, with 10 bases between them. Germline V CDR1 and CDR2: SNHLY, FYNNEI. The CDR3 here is CASSVGGSYGYTF. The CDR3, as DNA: TGTGCCAGCAGTGTTGGGGGGTCCTATGGCTACACCTTC.

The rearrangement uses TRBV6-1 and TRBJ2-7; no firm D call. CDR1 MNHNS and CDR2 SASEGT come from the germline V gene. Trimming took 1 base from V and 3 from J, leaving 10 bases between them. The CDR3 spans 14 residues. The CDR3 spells CASSEGEKNYEQYF. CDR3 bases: TGTGCCAGCAGTGAAGGGGAAAAGAACTACGAGCAGTACTTC.

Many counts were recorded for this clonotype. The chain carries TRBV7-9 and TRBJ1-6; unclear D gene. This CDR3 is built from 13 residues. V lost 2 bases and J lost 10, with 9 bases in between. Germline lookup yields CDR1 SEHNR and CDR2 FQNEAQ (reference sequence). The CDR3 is CASSLKHGSPLHF. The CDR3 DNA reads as TGTGCCAGCAGCTTAAAGCATGGATCACCCCTCCACTTT.

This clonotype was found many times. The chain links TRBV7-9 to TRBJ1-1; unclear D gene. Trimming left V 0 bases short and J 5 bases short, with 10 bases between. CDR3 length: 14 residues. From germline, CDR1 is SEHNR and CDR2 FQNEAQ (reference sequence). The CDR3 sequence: CASSLAFPGTEAFF. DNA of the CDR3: TGTGCCAGCAGCTTAGCGTTCCCAGGTACTGAAGCTTTCTTT.

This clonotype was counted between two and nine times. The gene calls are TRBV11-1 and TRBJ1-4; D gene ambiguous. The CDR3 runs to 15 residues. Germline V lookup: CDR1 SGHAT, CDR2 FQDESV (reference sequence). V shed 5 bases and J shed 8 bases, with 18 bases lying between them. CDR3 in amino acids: CASSVDSVMIEKLFF. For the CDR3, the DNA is TGTGCCAGCAGCGTAGATTCTGTAATGATCGAAAAACTGTTTTTT.

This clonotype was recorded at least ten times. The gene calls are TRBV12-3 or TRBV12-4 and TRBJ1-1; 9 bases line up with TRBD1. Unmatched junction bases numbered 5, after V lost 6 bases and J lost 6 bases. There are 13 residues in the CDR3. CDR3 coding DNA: TGTGCCAGCAGCTGGACAGGGGATTCTGAAGCTTTCTTT. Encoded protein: CASSWTGDSEAFF.

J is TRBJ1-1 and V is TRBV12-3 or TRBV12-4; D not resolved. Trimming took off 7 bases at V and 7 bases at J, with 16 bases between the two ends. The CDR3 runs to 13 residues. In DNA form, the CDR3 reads TGTGCCAGCAATCTGTTCGGGTATGATGAAGCTTTCTTT. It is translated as CASNLFGYDEAFF.